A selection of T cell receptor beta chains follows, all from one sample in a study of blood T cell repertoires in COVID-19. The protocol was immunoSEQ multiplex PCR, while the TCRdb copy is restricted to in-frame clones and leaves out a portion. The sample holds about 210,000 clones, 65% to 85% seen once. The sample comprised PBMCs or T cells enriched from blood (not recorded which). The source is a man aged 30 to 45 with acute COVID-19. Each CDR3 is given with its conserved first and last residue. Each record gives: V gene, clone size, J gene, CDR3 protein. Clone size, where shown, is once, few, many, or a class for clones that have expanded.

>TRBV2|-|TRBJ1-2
CASSATGLGGQYGYTF
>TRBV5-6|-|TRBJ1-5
CASSLGSAQPQHF
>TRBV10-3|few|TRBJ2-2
CAITPGAGELFF
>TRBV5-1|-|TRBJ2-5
CASSLAVGTLQETQYF
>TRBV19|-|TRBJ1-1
CASSIEWRAFF
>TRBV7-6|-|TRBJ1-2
CASSPTWGRPGYGYTF
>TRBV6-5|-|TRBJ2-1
CASTGTGGLNEQFF
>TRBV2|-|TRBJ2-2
CASRGLLNTGELFF
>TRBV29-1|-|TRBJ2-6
CSVQGIGTGDSGANVLTF
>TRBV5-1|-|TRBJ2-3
CASSLGLAGGQVADTQYF
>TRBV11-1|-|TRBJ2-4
CASSSGENIQYF
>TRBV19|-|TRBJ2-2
CASSMGGGTGELFF
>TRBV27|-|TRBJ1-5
CASSVVGGPGNQPQHF
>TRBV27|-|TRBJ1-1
CASSLKTDRGNAFF
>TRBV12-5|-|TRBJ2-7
CASGLVLSEAEQYF
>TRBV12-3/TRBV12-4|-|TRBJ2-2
CASLVSGELFF
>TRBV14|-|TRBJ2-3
CASSQDIRPGDTQYF
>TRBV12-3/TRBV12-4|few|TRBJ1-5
CASSRRGNQPQHF
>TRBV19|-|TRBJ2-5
CASSTVRQGWKETQYF
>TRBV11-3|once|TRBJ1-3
CASSATPGNTIYF
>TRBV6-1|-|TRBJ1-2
CASSEAGKGGGQANYGYTF
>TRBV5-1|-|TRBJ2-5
CASSLTSATQETQYF
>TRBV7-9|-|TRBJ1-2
CASSLGTGFTYGYTF
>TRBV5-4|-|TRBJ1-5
CASSQGGTGVSEPQHF
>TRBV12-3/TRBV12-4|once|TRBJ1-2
CASSPTVGYGYTF
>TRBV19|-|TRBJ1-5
CASRRWEAQPQHF
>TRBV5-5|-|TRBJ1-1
CASSTTGGGTEAFF
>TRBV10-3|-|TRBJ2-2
CAISESGAGELFF